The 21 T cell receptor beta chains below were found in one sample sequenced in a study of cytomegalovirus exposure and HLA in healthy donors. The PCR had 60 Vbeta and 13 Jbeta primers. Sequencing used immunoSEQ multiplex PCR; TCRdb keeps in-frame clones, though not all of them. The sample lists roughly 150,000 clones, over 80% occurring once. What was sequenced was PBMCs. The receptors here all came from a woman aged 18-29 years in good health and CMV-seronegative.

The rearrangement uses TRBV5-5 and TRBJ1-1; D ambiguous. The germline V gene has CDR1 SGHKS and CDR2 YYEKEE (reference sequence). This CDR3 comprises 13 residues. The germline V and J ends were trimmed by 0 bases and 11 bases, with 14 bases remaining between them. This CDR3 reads CASSLVTGSGAFF. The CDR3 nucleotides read TGTGCCAGCAGCTTGGTAACCGGCTCGGGGGCTTTCTTT. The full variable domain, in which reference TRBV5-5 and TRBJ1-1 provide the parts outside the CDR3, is DAGVTQSPTHLIKTRGQQVTLRCSPISGHKSVSWYQQVLGQGPQFIFQYYEKEERGRGNFPDRFSARQFPNYSSELNVNALLLGDSALYLCASSLVTGSGAFFGQGTRLTVV.

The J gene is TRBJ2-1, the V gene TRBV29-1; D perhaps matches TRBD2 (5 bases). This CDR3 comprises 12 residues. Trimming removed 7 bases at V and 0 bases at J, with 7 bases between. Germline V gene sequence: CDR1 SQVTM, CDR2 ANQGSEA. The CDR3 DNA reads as TGCAGCGCGGGGATCTCCTACAATGAGCAGTTCTTC. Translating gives CSAGISYNEQFF.

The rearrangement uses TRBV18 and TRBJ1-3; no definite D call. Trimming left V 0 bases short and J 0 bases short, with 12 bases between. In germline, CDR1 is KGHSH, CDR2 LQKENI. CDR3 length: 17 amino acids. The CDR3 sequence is CASSPPNRRHSGNTIYF. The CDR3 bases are TGTGCCAGCTCACCACCGAACAGACGCCACTCTGGAAACACCATATATTTT.

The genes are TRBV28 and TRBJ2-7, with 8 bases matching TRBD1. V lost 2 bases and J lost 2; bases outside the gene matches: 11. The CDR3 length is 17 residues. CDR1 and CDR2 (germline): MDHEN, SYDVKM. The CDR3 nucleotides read TGTGCCAGCAGTTTACCCGCCCAGGACAGGGCTACCTACGAGCAGTACTTC. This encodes CASSLPAQDRATYEQYF.

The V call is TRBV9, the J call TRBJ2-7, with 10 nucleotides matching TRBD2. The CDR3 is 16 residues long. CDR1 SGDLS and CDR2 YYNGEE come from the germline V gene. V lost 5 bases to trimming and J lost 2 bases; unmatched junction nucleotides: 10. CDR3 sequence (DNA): TGTGCCAGCAGTCTCTCCGGGACTAGCGAAGCCTACGAGCAGTACTTC. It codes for CASSLSGTSEAYEQYF.

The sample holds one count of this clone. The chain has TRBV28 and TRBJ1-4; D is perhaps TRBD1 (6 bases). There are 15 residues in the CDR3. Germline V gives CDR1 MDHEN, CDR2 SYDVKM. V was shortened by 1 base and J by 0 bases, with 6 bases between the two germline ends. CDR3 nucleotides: TGTGCCAGCAGTTTATCAGGGGCAACTAATGAAAAACTGTTTTTT. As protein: CASSLSGATNEKLFF.

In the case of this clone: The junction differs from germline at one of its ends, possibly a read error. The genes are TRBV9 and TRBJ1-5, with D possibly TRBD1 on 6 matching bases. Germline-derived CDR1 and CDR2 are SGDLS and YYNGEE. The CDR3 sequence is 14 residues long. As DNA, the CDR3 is TGTGCCAGCAGCACGGGACACACTAATCAGTCCCAGCATTTT. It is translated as CASSTGHTNQSQHF.

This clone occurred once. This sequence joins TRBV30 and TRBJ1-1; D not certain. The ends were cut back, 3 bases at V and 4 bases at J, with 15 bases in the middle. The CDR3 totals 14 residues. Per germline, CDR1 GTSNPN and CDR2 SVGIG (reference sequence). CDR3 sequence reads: CAWRVLAPGTEAFF. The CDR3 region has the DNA TGTGCCTGGAGGGTTTTGGCCCCTGGCACTGAAGCTTTCTTT.

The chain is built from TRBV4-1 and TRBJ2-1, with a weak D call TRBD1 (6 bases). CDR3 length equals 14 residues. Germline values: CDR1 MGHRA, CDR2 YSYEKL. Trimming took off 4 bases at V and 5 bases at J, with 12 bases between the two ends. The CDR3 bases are TGCGCCAGCAGCCGCCGGGACACGAACAATGAGCAGTTCTTC. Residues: CASSRRDTNNEQFF.

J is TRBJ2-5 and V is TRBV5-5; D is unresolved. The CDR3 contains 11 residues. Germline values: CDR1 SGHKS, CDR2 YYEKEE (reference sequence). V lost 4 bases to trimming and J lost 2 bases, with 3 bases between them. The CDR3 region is CASSPQETQYF. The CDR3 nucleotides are TGTGCCAGCAGCCCACAAGAGACCCAGTACTTC.

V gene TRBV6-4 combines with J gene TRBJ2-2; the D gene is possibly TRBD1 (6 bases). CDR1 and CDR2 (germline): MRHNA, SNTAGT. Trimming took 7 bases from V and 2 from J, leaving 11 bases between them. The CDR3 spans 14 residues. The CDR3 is CASKWDINTGELFF. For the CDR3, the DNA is TGTGCCAGCAAATGGGACATCAACACCGGGGAGCTGTTTTTT.

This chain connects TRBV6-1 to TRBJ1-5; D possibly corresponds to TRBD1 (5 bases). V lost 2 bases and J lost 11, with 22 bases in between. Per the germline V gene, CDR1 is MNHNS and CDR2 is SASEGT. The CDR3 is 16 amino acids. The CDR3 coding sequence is TGTGCCAGCAGTGAAATGATAAGGGGATGGGGTGCAACCCAGCATTTT. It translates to CASSEMIRGWGATQHF.

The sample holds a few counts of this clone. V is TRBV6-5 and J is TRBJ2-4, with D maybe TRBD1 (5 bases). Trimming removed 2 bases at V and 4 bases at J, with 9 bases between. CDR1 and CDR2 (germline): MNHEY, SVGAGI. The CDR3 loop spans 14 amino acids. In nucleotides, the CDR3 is TGTGCCAGCAGTTACGGTCAGGGAAAAAACATTCAGTACTTC. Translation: CASSYGQGKNIQYF.

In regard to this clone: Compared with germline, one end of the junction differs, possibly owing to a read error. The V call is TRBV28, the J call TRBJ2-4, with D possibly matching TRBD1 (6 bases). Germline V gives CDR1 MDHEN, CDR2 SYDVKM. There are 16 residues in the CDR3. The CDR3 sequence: CASNNQKGTRENSQYF. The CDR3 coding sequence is TGTGCCAGCAACAATCAAAAGGGGACAAGGGAAAACAGTCAGTACTTC.

CDR3 nucleotide sequence: TGTGCCAGCACGTTCGGACAGTTCGGGGCCGGGGAGCTGTTTTTT. Its protein is CASTFGQFGAGELFF. This chain joins TRBV7-9 and TRBJ2-2, with a tentative D call TRBD1 (6 bases). Germline assignment: CDR1 SEHNR and CDR2 FQNEAQ (reference sequence). Trimming took off 7 bases at V and 6 bases at J, with 18 bases between the two ends. The CDR3 contains 15 residues.

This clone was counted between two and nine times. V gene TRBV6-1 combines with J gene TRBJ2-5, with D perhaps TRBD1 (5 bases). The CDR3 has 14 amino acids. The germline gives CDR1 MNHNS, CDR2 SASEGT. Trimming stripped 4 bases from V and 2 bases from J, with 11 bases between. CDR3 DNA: TGTGCCAGCAGTGTCTCAGGGATACAAGAGACCCAGTACTTC. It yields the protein CASSVSGIQETQYF.

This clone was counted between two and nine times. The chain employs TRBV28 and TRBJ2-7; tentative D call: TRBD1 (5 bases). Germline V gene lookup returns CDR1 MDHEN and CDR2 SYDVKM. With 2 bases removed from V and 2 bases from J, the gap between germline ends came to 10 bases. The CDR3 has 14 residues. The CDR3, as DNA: TGTGCCAGCAGTTTACAGGGCCTAACCTACGAGCAGTACTTC. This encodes CASSLQGLTYEQYF.

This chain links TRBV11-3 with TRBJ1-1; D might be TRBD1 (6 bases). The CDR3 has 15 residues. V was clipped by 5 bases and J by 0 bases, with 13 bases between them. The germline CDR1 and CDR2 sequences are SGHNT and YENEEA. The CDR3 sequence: CASSARGGMNTEAFF. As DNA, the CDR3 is TGTGCCAGCAGCGCCCGTGGGGGCATGAACACTGAAGCTTTCTTT.

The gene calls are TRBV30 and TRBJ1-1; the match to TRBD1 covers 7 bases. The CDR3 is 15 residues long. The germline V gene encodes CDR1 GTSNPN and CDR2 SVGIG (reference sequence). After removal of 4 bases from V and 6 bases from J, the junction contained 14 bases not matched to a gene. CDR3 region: CAWTLRAQGPPEAFF. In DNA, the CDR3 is TGTGCCTGGACCCTACGAGCACAGGGGCCCCCTGAAGCTTTCTTT.

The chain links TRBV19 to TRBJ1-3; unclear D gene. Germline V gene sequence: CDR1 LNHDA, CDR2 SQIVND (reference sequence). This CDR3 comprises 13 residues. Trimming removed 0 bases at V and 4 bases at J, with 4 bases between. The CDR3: CASSIDRGNTIYF. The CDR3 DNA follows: TGTGCCAGTAGTATAGACAGAGGAAACACCATATATTTT.

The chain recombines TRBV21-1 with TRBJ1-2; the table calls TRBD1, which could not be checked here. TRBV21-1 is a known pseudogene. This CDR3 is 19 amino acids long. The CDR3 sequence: CASSKGPGTGVLGGYGYTF. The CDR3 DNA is TGTGCCAGCAGCAAGGGGCCCGGGACAGGGGTTCTTGGTGGCTATGGCTACACCTTC.